Described below is a single T cell receptor (beta chain) sequence and its context. This sample is drawn from a study of blood T cell repertoires in COVID-19. Study at large: The samples span acute and convalescent COVID-19 from the United States, Italy and Spain. T cells, B-cell-depleted T cells, or PBMCs provided the cDNA or gDNA that served as material.

In the original processing: The authors estimated nucleated cell counts from reference gene primer amplification. The data were produced by immunoSEQ multiplex PCR, yet TCRdb's version contains in-frame clones alone and is incomplete. Clonal size and the V and J genes are those of that table, whereas D and trimming came from the DNA. In the table there are around 150,000 clones, 75% to 90% of which are singletons. CDR3 length: 14 amino acids. Trimming removed 4 bases at V and 5 bases at J, with 13 bases between. The V gene's germline CDR1 is MNHEY and CDR2 SMNVEV (reference sequence). Sequenced input: peripheral blood. This chain joins TRBV27 and TRBJ2-3, with TRBD1 as a possible D gene (6 bases). This receptor was identified in a woman aged 60-70 years with active COVID-19. The CDR3 DNA reads as TGTGCCAGCAGTTACCAGGGGTTGGGAGATACGCAGTATTTT. Amino acid sequence: CASSYQGLGDTQYF.